This TCR beta chain emerged from a study of control samples from healthy donors and cancer patients. The germline V gene has CDR1 LNHNV and CDR2 YYDKDF (reference sequence). The CDR3 runs to 13 residues. The V gene lost 0 bases and the J gene lost 8 bases, with 10 bases spanning the gap. This clone appeared once. Sequencing was performed with immunoSEQ multiplex PCR; in TCRdb, only in-frame clones are kept and a portion is missing. The data hold roughly 74,000 clones, with around 94% observed a single time. The TCR originated in a woman aged 18-30 years in good health. Sequencing was carried out using blood. The rearrangement joins TRBV15 to TRBJ1-1; no clear D gene. Written as DNA, the CDR3 is TGTGCCACCAGCAGAGATGATGGAACAGAAGCTTTCTTT. This codes for CATSRDDGTEAFF.